This T cell receptor (beta chain) appears in the sequencing data of a study of T cells in Graves' hyperthyroidism and ophthalmopathy. What was amplified from RNA transcripts were TCR beta CDR3 regions. HTBI primers were used for first-round RT-PCR of the TCR CDR3. TCRdb reprocessed the multiplex PCR reads with MiXCR, giving one entry per CDR3 protein. The repertoire has some 350,000 distinct CDR3 sequences, approximately 13% of them found once; the top ten carry roughly 33%. This clonotype came up many times. The CDR3 extends over 12 amino acids. Trimming stripped 0 bases from V and 6 bases from J, with 5 bases between. The V gene's germline CDR1 is DFQATT and CDR2 SNEGSKA (reference sequence). Any patient presenting with uncontrolled infection, other autoimmune disease, pregnancy or lactation was left out.

The sequenced material came from blood. The chain is built from TRBV20-1 and TRBJ1-4; possible D gene TRBD1, 5 bases. This receptor was obtained from a woman in her 40s with Graves' ophthalmopathy. The CDR3 loop reads CSAREGDEKLFF. The CDR3 DNA reads TGCAGTGCTAGAGAGGGGGATGAAAAACTGTTTTTT.